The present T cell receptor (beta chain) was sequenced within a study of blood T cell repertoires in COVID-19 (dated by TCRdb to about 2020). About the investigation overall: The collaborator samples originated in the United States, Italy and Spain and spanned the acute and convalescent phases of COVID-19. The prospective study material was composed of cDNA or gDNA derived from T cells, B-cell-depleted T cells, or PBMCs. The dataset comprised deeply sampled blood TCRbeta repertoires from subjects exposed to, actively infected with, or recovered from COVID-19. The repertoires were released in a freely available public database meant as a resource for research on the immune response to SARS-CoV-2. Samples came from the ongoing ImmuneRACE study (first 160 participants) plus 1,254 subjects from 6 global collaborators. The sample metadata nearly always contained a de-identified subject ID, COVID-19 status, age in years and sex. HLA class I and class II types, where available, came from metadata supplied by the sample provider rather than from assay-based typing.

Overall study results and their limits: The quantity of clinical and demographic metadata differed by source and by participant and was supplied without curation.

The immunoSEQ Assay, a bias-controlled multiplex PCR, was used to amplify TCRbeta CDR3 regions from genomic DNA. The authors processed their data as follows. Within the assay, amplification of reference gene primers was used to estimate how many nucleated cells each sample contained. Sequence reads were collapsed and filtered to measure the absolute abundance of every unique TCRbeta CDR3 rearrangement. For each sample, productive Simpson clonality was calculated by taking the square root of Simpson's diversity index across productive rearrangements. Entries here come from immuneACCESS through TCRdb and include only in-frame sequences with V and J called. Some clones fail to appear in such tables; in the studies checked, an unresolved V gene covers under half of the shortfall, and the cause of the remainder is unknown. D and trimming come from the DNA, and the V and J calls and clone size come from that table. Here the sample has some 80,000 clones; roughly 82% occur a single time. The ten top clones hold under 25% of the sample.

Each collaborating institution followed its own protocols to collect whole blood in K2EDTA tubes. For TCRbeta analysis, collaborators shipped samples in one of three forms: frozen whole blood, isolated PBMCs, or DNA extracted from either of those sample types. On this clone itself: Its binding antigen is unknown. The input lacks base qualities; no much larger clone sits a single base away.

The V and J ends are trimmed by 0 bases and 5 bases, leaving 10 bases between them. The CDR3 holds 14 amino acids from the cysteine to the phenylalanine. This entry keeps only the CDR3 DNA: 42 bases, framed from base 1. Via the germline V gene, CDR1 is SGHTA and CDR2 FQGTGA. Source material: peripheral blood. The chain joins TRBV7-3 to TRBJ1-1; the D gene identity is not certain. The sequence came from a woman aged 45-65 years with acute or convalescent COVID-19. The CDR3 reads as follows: CASSLTGWSTEAFF. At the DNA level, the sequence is TGTGCCAGCAGCTTAACAGGATGGAGTACTGAAGCTTTCTTT.